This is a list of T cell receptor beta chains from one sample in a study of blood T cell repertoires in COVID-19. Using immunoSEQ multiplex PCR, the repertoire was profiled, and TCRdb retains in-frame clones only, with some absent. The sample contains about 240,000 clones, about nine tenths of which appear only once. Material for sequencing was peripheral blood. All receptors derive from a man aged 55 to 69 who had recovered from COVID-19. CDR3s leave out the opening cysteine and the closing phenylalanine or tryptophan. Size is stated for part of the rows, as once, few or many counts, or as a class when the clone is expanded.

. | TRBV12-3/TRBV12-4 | ANSLLTGGPLH
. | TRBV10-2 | ATRDSPSTDTQY
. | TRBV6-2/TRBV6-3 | ASSTPGQPQH
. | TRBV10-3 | AISAQVINTEAF
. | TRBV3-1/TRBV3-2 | ASRHSGTGAYGYT
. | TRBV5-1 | ASSFRGGYNEQF
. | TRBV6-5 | ASRLREGVSTEAF
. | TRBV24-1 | ATRPGQETGELF
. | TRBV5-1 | ASSLGPTGEAF
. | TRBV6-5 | ASSRTVAYEQY
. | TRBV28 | ASRDSGGFYNEQF
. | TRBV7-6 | ASSPDGGGNSPLH
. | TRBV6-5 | ASSPLAGRYEQY
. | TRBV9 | ASSAGTGGYYEQY
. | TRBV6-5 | ASSWRTGGTGELF
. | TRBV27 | ASSLLGQGNEKLF
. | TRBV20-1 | SASESGTDTQY
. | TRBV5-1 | ASSVTGGRNEKLF
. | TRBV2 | ASSVHGENTEAF
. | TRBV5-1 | ASSWGQTGANTEAF
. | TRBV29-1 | SVVISGEQY
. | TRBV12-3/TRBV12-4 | AGSLDVEGVAF
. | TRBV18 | ASSPFSGGARTGELF
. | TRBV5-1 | ASSLEGAPNQPQH
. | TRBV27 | ASSTRRDSNQPQH
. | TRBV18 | ASSPTGTDTQY
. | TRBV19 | ASSPGREGAEAF
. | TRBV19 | ASTRTGTGNSPLH
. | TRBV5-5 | ASFWTSGGTYTQY
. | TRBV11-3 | ASSFGLEGDEQF
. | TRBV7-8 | ASSLAQTGAGYT
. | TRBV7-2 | ASSLTPGVGEQY
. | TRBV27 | ASSPSRGFYNEQF
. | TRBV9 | ASSATGGNTIY
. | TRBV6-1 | ASSEMFGRLNSPLH
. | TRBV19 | ASRDRPADTQY
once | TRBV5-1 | ASSLGDRAGQPQH
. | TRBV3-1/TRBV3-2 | ASSQFAGGTNTIY
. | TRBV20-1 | SASHRLWGPNLFYNEQF
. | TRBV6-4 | ASSSLASGEQETQY
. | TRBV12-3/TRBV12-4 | ASKSRGGTEAF
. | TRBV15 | ATSRGQMGGMDQPQH
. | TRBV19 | ATQGNTEAF
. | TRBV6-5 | ASSYRRNTEAF
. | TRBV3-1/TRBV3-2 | ASSQVRHSGTGELRTEAF
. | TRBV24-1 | ATSDPAAAGELF
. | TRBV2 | ASGAGTGRSNQPQH
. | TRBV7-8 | ASSSRLRGSKNIQY
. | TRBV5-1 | ASQRGGANTGELF
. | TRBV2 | ASSRTSRLETQY
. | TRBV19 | ASSPWGGGNTGELF
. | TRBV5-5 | ASSDRDTYYEQY
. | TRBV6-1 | ASSERVRGNTEAF
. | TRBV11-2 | ASSLRLAGHNEQF
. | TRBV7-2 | ASSQGQAGNTIY
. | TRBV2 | ASRESQGFTEAF